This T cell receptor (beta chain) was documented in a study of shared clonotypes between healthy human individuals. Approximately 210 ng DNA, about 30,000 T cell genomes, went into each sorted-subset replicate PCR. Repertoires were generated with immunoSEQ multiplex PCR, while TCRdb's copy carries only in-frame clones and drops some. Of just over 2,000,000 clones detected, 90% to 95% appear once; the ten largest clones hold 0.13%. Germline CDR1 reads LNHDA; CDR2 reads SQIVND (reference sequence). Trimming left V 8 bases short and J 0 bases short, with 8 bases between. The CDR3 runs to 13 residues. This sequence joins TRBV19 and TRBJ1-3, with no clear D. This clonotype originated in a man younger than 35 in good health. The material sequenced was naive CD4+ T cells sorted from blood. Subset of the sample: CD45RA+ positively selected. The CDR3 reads CASGSYSGNTIYF. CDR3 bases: TGTGCCAGTGGTTCATACTCTGGAAACACCATATATTTT.